What follows are 26 T cell receptor beta chains derived from one specimen sequenced in a study of T cell responses to AZD1222 COVID-19 vaccine. Method: immunoSEQ multiplex PCR; TCRdb's copy keeps in-frame clones and lacks some. The sample shows some 140,000 clones, 90% to 95% of them seen only once. The sample was peripheral blood, taken on day 0 of AZD1222 vaccination. The receptors were sampled from an adult in good health.

The chain joins TRBV5-1 to TRBJ1-4, with D perhaps TRBD1 (6 bases). Trimming took 3 bases from V and 0 from J, leaving 12 bases between them. This CDR3 is built from 16 residues. Germline CDR1 SGHRS, CDR2 YFSETQ. CDR3 residues: CASSSTGAATNEKLFF. DNA of the CDR3: TGCGCCAGCAGCTCGACAGGAGCCGCAACTAATGAAAAACTGTTTTTT. The variable domain in full, with the rest retrieved from reference TRBV5-1 and TRBJ1-4, is KAGVTQTPRYLIKTRGQQVTLSCSPISGHRSVSWYQQTPGQGLQFLFEYFSETQRNKGNFPGRFSGRQFSNSRSEMNVSTLELGDSALYLCASSSTGAATNEKLFFGSGTQLSVL.

The chain recombines TRBV27 with TRBJ2-7, with D perhaps TRBD1 (5 bases). Germline loops: CDR1 MNHEY, CDR2 SMNVEV (reference sequence). Trimming pared 0 bases from V and 3 bases from J, leaving 12 bases between. This CDR3 region has 15 residues. The CDR3 bases are TGTGCCAGCAGTTTATCAGGGGTTGTACTCTACGAGCAGTACTTC. As protein: CASSLSGVVLYEQYF.

This clone has only one observation. The chain is built from TRBV7-2 and TRBJ2-7; 12 bases map to TRBD2. The CDR3 loop spans 15 amino acids. In germline, CDR1 is SGHTA, CDR2 FQGNSA. Trimming at V came to 6 bases and at J to 2 bases, leaving 5 bases not matched to a gene. CDR3 loop: CASRFGLAGTYEQYF. The CDR3 DNA follows: TGTGCCAGCAGGTTTGGACTAGCGGGGACCTACGAGCAGTACTTC.

J is TRBJ1-3 and V is TRBV9, with D possibly matching TRBD1 (6 bases). The length of the CDR3 is 17 residues. V dropped 3 bases and J dropped 2 bases, with 18 bases sitting between them. Per the germline V gene, CDR1 is SGDLS and CDR2 is YYNGEE. The CDR3 protein is CASSGIWGGRTGNTIYF. In nucleotides, the CDR3 is TGTGCCAGCAGCGGAATCTGGGGGGGCCGCACTGGAAACACCATATATTTT. Based on the CDR3 plus reference TRBV9 and TRBJ1-3, the full variable domain is DSGVTQTPKHLITATGQRVTLRCSPRSGDLSVYWYQQSLDQGLQFLIQYYNGEERAKGNILERFSAQQFPDLHSELNLSSLELGDSALYFCASSGIWGGRTGNTIYFGEGSWLTVV.

This chain uses TRBV7-2 with TRBJ2-7, with 7 bases identical to TRBD2. CDR1 is SGHTA, CDR2 FQGNSA, per germline. V lost 5 bases and J lost 3; bases outside the gene matches: 10. The CDR3 is 15 residues long. DNA for the CDR3: TGTGCCAGCAGCCCATACGCGGGAGATATCTACGAGCAGTACTTC. Residues: CASSPYAGDIYEQYF.

This rearrangement joins TRBV7-2 to TRBJ1-2; D not certain. Germline V lookup: CDR1 SGHTA, CDR2 FQGNSA. There are 13 residues in the CDR3. V dropped 6 bases and J dropped 4 bases, with 12 bases sitting between them. CDR3 sequence reads: CASSRNPGYGYTF. The DNA of the CDR3 is TGTGCCAGCAGTCGAAACCCAGGCTATGGCTACACCTTC. The full variable domain, with the rest looked up from reference TRBV7-2 and TRBJ1-2, is GAGVSQSPSNKVTEKGKDVELRCDPISGHTALYWYRQSLGQGLEFLIYFQGNSAPDKSGLPSDRFSAERTGGSVSTLTIQRTQQEDSAVYLCASSRNPGYGYTFGSGTRLTVV.

The chain combines TRBV14 with TRBJ2-1; D may be TRBD2 (5 bases). Germline values: CDR1 SGHDN, CDR2 FVKESK. The V end was cut by 0 bases, the J end by 9 bases, with 9 bases between. The length of the CDR3 is 13 residues. CDR3 residues: CASSQDLGGEQFF. DNA for the CDR3: TGTGCCAGCAGCCAAGATCTTGGAGGTGAGCAGTTCTTC.

This chain links TRBV10-3 with TRBJ2-1, with D hard to call. Germline CDR1 ENHRY, CDR2 SYGVKD. V dropped 2 bases and J dropped 3 bases, with 11 bases sitting between them. The length of the CDR3 is 15 residues. CDR3 region: CAISELVARYNEQFF. The DNA of the CDR3 is TGTGCCATCAGTGAGCTGGTAGCTCGCTACAATGAGCAGTTCTTC.

The gene calls are TRBV7-2 and TRBJ2-7, with D possibly TRBD2 on 6 matching bases. The V and J ends lost 1 base and 6 bases respectively, with 19 bases between them. CDR3 length: 16 amino acids. The germline CDR1 and CDR2 sequences are SGHTA and FQGNSA. The CDR3 DNA reads as TGTGCCAGCAGCTTAGGGCTCGGGACTGGACGTCTCGAGCAGTACTTC. Translated: CASSLGLGTGRLEQYF.

The V call is TRBV5-1, the J call TRBJ1-1; 7 bases map to TRBD1. V gave up 4 bases and J gave up 1 base; unmatched junction bases: 7. Germline V lookup: CDR1 SGHRS, CDR2 YFSETQ. This CDR3 comprises 15 residues. The CDR3 protein is CASSLRTGPNTEAFF. CDR3 coding DNA: TGCGCCAGCAGCCTAAGGACAGGTCCGAACACTGAAGCTTTCTTT.

J is TRBJ2-3 and V is TRBV6-5; 12 bases fit TRBD2. The V and J ends lost 8 bases and 4 bases, in that order; junction bases with no gene match: 7. CDR3 length equals 15 residues. Germline assignment: CDR1 MNHEY and CDR2 SVGAGI. In DNA, the CDR3 is TGTGCCAGCGAACTAGCGGGGGGCCAAGCAGATACGCAGTATTTT. Residues: CASELAGGQADTQYF.

The chain links TRBV7-9 to TRBJ1-4, with no clear D. The CDR3 runs 11 residues. In germline, CDR1 is SEHNR, CDR2 FQNEAQ (reference sequence). Trimming took 5 bases from V and 11 from J, leaving 9 bases between them. This chain's CDR3 is CASSPRTKLFF. The CDR3 region has the DNA TGTGCCAGCAGCCCCCGGACGAAACTGTTTTTT.

As DNA, the CDR3 is TGTGCCAGCAGTCTCGACAGGGGCTATGGCTACACCTTC. The encoded protein is CASSLDRGYGYTF. The V gene is TRBV6-2 or TRBV6-3, the J gene TRBJ1-2; 8 bases align to TRBD1. Germline trimming cut 5 bases from V and 4 bases from J; bases unmatched to any gene: 3. The CDR3 length is 13 residues. Per germline, CDR1 MNHEY and CDR2 SVGEGT.

The gene calls are TRBV6-5 and TRBJ1-6; D might be TRBD1 (6 bases). Germline CDR1 and CDR2: MNHEY and SVGAGI. CDR3 length: 16 residues. V was trimmed by 0 bases and J by 10 bases, leaving 16 bases between them. This chain's CDR3 is CASSYSIQGARSPLHF. The CDR3 DNA follows: TGTGCCAGCAGTTACTCGATACAGGGAGCAAGGTCACCCCTCCACTTT.

J is TRBJ1-4 and V is TRBV29-1, with D uncertain. V was clipped by 4 bases and J by 6 bases, with 15 bases between them. The CDR3 is 14 amino acids. CDR1 is SQVTM, CDR2 ANQGSEA, per germline. CDR3 nucleotides: TGCAGCGTTGTGTTAGGGTTTGGGGATGAAAAACTGTTTTTT. This encodes CSVVLGFGDEKLFF.

The chain links TRBV7-3 to TRBJ2-2; D is unclear. Trimming removed 3 bases from V and 13 bases from J, with 15 bases in between. The CDR3 runs to 13 residues. Germline V gene data show CDR1 as SGHTA and CDR2 as FQGTGA. CDR3 nucleotide sequence: TGTGCCAGCAGCTTGGAAGGACCGTCGGGGCTGTTTTTT. Amino acids: CASSLEGPSGLFF.

This chain joins TRBV19 and TRBJ2-5; no reliable D call. In germline, CDR1 is LNHDA, CDR2 SQIVND (reference sequence). The V end was cut by 5 bases, the J end by 7 bases, with 11 bases between. This CDR3 contains 12 residues. The CDR3 protein is CASSPSVGTQYF. In DNA, the CDR3 is TGTGCCAGTAGTCCGTCGGTCGGGACCCAGTACTTC.

The V call is TRBV30, the J call TRBJ1-5; TRBD1 matches at 7 bases. V trimming: 1 base; J trimming: 4 bases; junction bases outside the gene matches: 1. This CDR3 is 13 amino acids long. Germline V lookup: CDR1 GTSNPN, CDR2 SVGIG (reference sequence). This chain's CDR3 is CAWSAGQNQPQHF. DNA of the CDR3: TGTGCCTGGAGTGCGGGACAGAATCAGCCCCAGCATTTT.

The chain combines TRBV28 with TRBJ1-2; no clear D gene. Germline V CDR1 and CDR2: MDHEN, SYDVKM. V shed 8 bases and J shed 7 bases, with 14 bases lying between them. The CDR3 runs 12 residues. The CDR3 DNA is TGTGCCAGCCGTCCCGGCGACGGTGGCTACACCTTC. Translating gives CASRPGDGGYTF.

Remarks on this clone: Other DNA sequences in the same sample also yield this CDR3. The chain is built from TRBV4-3 and TRBJ2-7; D is perhaps TRBD1 (6 bases). Per germline, CDR1 LGHNA and CDR2 YSLEER. The CDR3 covers 14 residues. The ends were cut back, 4 bases at V and 4 bases at J, with 14 bases in the middle. The CDR3 spells CASSPGGQGYEQYF. The CDR3 DNA follows: TGCGCCAGCAGCCCTGGGGGTCAGGGGTACGAGCAGTACTTC.

The rearrangement uses TRBV5-1 and TRBJ1-4; D may be TRBD1 (5 bases). Trimming stripped 4 bases from V and 0 bases from J, with 7 bases between. Germline V lookup: CDR1 SGHRS, CDR2 YFSETQ. This CDR3 is built from 14 residues. This CDR3 is CASSQQATNEKLFF. In DNA form, the CDR3 reads TGCGCCAGCAGCCAACAGGCAACTAATGAAAAACTGTTTTTT.

The chain employs TRBV28 and TRBJ2-7; the D gene is possibly TRBD2 (7 bases). CDR1 is MDHEN and CDR2 is SYDVKM in the germline V gene. This CDR3 contains 16 residues. The V gene lost 4 bases and the J gene lost 0 bases, with 16 bases spanning the gap. The CDR3 region is CASSSWGLAVSYEQYF. CDR3 sequence (DNA): TGTGCCAGCAGTTCCTGGGGGCTAGCGGTCTCCTACGAGCAGTACTTC.

This clone was counted once. In DNA form, the CDR3 reads TGCGCCAGCAGCCAAGAGACAGGACTAGCGGCTCCCAATGAGCAGTTCTTC. Its translation: CASSQETGLAAPNEQFF. This rearrangement joins TRBV4-3 to TRBJ2-1, with 10 bases lining up with TRBD2. V shed 0 bases, J shed 6 bases, and the junction held 8 bases outside the gene matches. Germline CDR1 reads LGHNA; CDR2 reads YSLEER. The CDR3 consists of 17 residues.

CDR3 sequence: CASSQERPGRTYNEQFF. In DNA, the CDR3 is TGCGCCAGCAGCCAAGAGAGACCCGGGAGAACCTACAATGAGCAGTTCTTC. This chain uses TRBV4-3 with TRBJ2-1, with D possibly TRBD2 on 6 matching bases. Trimming took off 0 bases at V and 2 bases at J, with 14 bases between the two ends. Germline V gene data show CDR1 as LGHNA and CDR2 as YSLEER. CDR3 length: 17 amino acids.

In this sample, this clone turned up a few times. The chain employs TRBV5-1 and TRBJ2-7; tentatively, D is TRBD1 (6 bases). Trimming took off 2 bases at V and 2 bases at J, with 11 bases between the two ends. The length of the CDR3 is 14 residues. The germline CDR1 and CDR2 sequences are SGHRS and YFSETQ. CDR3 protein: CASSLEQGTYEQYF. The CDR3 nucleotides are TGCGCCAGCAGCTTAGAACAGGGCACCTACGAGCAGTACTTC.

This clone was observed a single time. V is TRBV5-5 and J is TRBJ1-6, with D possibly TRBD1 on 5 matching bases. Per the germline V gene, CDR1 is SGHKS and CDR2 is YYEKEE (reference sequence). The CDR3 has 15 amino acids. Trimming left V 3 bases short and J 7 bases short, with 14 bases between. This CDR3 reads CASSSRDGRNSPLHF. DNA for the CDR3: TGTGCCAGCAGCTCGAGGGACGGACGGAATTCACCCCTCCACTTT.